A selection of T cell receptor beta chains follows, all from one sample in a study of blood T cells in healthy people across ages. MiXCR, run by TCRdb on the 5' RACE reads, gives a single entry per CDR3 protein. This table holds around 1.5 million distinct CDR3 sequences, about 43% found once. The sample taken for sequencing was blood. Receptors originate from a woman in her late teens or twenties in good health. CDR3s include the opening cysteine and the closing phenylalanine or tryptophan. The D gene is left open where the match is weak. Size tells how often a clone was seen (once, few, many) or the class of an expanded clone, and some rows leave it out.

v_call,d_call,clone_size,j_call,cdr3_aa,cdr3_nt
TRBV2,TRBD2,NA,TRBJ2-3,CATRAGGPDTQYF,TGTGCCACTAGGGCGGGAGGGCCGGATACGCAGTATTTT
TRBV10-3,NA,once,TRBJ2-1,CAIGLAVSSYNEQFF,TGTGCCATCGGGCTTGCCGTCAGCTCCTACAATGAGCAGTTCTTC
TRBV7-2,NA,NA,TRBJ2-7,CASSFPVGTYEQYF,TGTGCCAGCAGCTTCCCCGTGGGGACCTACGAGCAGTACTTC
TRBV2,TRBD2,NA,TRBJ2-1,CASSDPSGMSYNEQFF,TGTGCCAGCAGTGACCCTAGCGGGATGTCCTACAATGAGCAGTTCTTC
TRBV12-3/TRBV12-4,TRBD1,NA,TRBJ1-3,CASSFRGGVPGNTIYF,TGTGCCAGCAGTTTCCGAGGGGGCGTCCCTGGAAACACCATATATTTT
TRBV10-3,TRBD2,many,TRBJ2-1,CAIRPVGAGGLNEQFF,TGTGCCATCAGACCGGTGGGAGCGGGAGGACTCAATGAGCAGTTCTTC
TRBV9,NA,NA,TRBJ2-1,CASSIGTSEETQFF,TGTGCCAGCAGCATAGGGACTTCCGAAGAGACCCAGTTCTTC
TRBV20-1,NA,few,TRBJ2-3,CSASVTAQYF,TGCAGTGCTAGTGTCACGGCGCAGTATTTT
TRBV20-1,TRBD2,few,TRBJ2-3,CSAMTGLAGADTQYF,TGCAGTGCTATGACCGGACTAGCGGGCGCAGATACGCAGTATTTT
TRBV7-9,NA,few,TRBJ1-6,CASSPPKLGRAINSPLHF,TGTGCCAGCAGCCCACCTAAACTTGGGAGGGCTATAAATTCACCCCTCCACTTT
TRBV10-3,NA,NA,TRBJ2-5,CAISVSAEETQYF,TGTGCCATCAGTGTTAGCGCCGAAGAGACCCAGTACTTC
TRBV20-1,NA,few,TRBJ1-1,CSASGLGGSTEAFF,TGCAGTGCTAGCGGGCTAGGGGGGAGCACTGAAGCTTTCTTT
TRBV6-2/TRBV6-3,TRBD2,NA,TRBJ2-5,CASSSPTSGETQYF,TGTGCCAGCAGTTCCCCGACTAGCGGCGAGACCCAGTACTTC
TRBV21-1,NA,NA,TRBJ2-1,CASSKTPLGEQFF,TGTGCCAGCAGCAAAACACCTTTAGGTGAGCAGTTCTTC
TRBV5-1,NA,few,TRBJ2-3,CASSLRPTRTDTQYF,TGCGCCAGCAGCTTGAGGCCTACACGCACAGATACGCAGTATTTT
TRBV7-6,TRBD2,NA,TRBJ2-1,CASSLVAGGRYEQFF,TGTGCCAGCAGCTTAGTGGCGGGGGGACGGTATGAGCAGTTCTTC
TRBV4-1,NA,few,TRBJ2-1,CASSQDGVYNEQFF,TGCGCCAGCAGCCAAGATGGGGTATACAATGAGCAGTTCTTC
TRBV7-2,NA,few,TRBJ2-7,CASSFSPDGYYEQYF,TGTGCCAGCAGCTTCTCCCCGGACGGCTACTACGAGCAGTACTTC
TRBV30,TRBD1,NA,TRBJ2-7,CASGSGQLYEQYF,TGTGCCTCGGGCTCGGGACAGCTATACGAGCAGTACTTC
TRBV20-1,NA,NA,TRBJ2-3,CSAREGDTQYF,TGCAGTGCTAGAGAAGGAGATACGCAGTATTTT
TRBV20-1,TRBD2,many,TRBJ2-1,CSARALGGRNEQFF,TGCAGTGCTAGAGCCTTGGGAGGGCGGAATGAGCAGTTCTTC
TRBV6-5,NA,NA,TRBJ2-2,CATLNGELFF,TGTGCCACCCTGAACGGGGAGCTGTTTTTT
TRBV6-5,TRBD2,NA,TRBJ2-1,CASSSSGLANEQFF,TGTGCCAGCAGTTCGTCCGGACTAGCCAATGAGCAGTTCTTC
TRBV12-3/TRBV12-4,TRBD1,NA,TRBJ1-4,CASSTDRAAEKLFF,TGTGCCAGCAGTACCGACAGGGCGGCTGAAAAACTGTTTTTT
TRBV7-3,TRBD2,NA,TRBJ2-1,CASSPPLGGGDNEQFF,TGTGCCAGCAGCCCCCCCCTGGGGGGGGGTGACAATGAGCAGTTCTTC
TRBV28,NA,NA,TRBJ2-2,CASSPNQGRETGELFF,TGTGCCAGCAGCCCGAACCAGGGCAGAGAAACCGGGGAGCTGTTTTTT
TRBV5-1,TRBD2,NA,TRBJ2-3,CASSSTSGPTQYF,TGCGCCAGCAGCTCGACTAGCGGACCAACGCAGTATTTT
TRBV29-1,NA,NA,TRBJ1-5,CSVGGNSNQPQHF,TGCAGCGTTGGAGGGAATAGCAATCAGCCCCAGCATTTT
TRBV6-5,NA,NA,TRBJ1-1,CASSYYGRLNTEAFF,TGTGCCAGCAGTTACTACGGCAGGTTGAACACTGAAGCTTTCTTT
TRBV6-1,NA,NA,TRBJ2-7,CASSELGVGEQYF,TGTGCCAGCAGTGAATTAGGGGTCGGCGAGCAGTACTTC
TRBV29-1,NA,few,TRBJ2-1,CSGDAWEEQFF,TGCAGCGGGGACGCCTGGGAGGAGCAGTTCTTC
TRBV7-6,TRBD1,NA,TRBJ1-2,CASSPLTGAGYGYTF,TGTGCCAGCAGCCCTTTGACAGGGGCAGGCTATGGCTACACCTTC
TRBV6-1,NA,few,TRBJ2-7,CAGNTGLKAYEQYF,TGTGCCGGCAACACAGGGTTAAAAGCCTACGAGCAGTACTTC
TRBV6-5,NA,NA,TRBJ2-5,CARFDVQETQYF,TGTGCCAGGTTCGATGTCCAAGAGACCCAGTACTTC
TRBV20-1,NA,NA,TRBJ2-5,CSAWSEGGLETQYF,TGCAGTGCTTGGTCTGAGGGGGGTCTGGAGACCCAGTACTTC
TRBV6-2/TRBV6-3,NA,few,TRBJ1-1,CASSYSPTGPLRAFF,TGTGCCAGCAGTTACTCTCCGACAGGACCCCTACGGGCTTTCTTT
TRBV6-5,TRBD2,once,TRBJ2-3,CASSSRTSGRAGGDTQYF,TGTGCCAGCAGTTCCCGGACTAGCGGGAGAGCCGGGGGGGATACGCAGTATTTT
TRBV15,NA,NA,TRBJ2-7,CATSNEVPGVAAEFYEQYF,TGTGCCACCAGTAACGAGGTACCCGGGGTAGCAGCGGAGTTCTACGAGCAGTACTTC
TRBV29-1,TRBD1,NA,TRBJ2-2,CSVLTGGVWTGELFF,TGCAGCGTTCTTACAGGGGGCGTTTGGACCGGGGAGCTGTTTTTT
TRBV9,NA,few,TRBJ2-7,CASSLEPSSYEQYF,TGTGCCAGCAGCCTCGAGCCGAGCTCCTACGAGCAGTACTTC
TRBV5-1,NA,NA,TRBJ2-2,CASARQEPNTGELFF,TGCGCCAGTGCCAGACAGGAGCCGAACACCGGGGAGCTGTTTTTT
TRBV27,TRBD2,few,TRBJ2-3,CASSTLGARGGLDTQYF,TGTGCCAGCAGTACCCTCGGCGCGCGGGGGGGCCTAGATACGCAGTATTTT